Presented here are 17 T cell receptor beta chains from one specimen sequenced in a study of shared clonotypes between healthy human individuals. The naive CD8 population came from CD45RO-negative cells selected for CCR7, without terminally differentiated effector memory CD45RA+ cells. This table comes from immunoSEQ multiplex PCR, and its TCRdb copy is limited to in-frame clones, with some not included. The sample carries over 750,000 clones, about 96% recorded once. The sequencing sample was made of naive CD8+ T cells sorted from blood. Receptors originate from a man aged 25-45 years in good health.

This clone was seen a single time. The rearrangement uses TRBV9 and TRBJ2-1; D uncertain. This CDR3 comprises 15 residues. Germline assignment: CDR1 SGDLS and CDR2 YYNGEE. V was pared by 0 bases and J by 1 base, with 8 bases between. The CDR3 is CASSVDSWSYNEQFF. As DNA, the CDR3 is TGTGCCAGCAGCGTAGATAGCTGGTCCTACAATGAGCAGTTCTTC.

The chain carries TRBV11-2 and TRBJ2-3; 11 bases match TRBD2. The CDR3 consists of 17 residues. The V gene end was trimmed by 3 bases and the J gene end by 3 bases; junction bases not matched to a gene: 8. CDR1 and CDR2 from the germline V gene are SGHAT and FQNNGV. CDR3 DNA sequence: TGTGCCAGCAGCTTGGGTTCTAGCGGGAGGCGGACAGATACGCAGTATTTT. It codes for CASSLGSSGRRTDTQYF.

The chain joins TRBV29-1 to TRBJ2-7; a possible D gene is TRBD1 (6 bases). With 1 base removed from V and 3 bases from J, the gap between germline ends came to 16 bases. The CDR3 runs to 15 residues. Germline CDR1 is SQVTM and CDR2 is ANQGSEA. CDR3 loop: CSVEAMTGDYYEQYF. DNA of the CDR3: TGCAGCGTTGAAGCGATGACAGGCGATTACTACGAGCAGTACTTC.

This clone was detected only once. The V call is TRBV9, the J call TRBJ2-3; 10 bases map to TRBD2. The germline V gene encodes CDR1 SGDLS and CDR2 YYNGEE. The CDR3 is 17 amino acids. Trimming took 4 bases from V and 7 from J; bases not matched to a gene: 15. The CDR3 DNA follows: TGTGCCAGCAGCCCGAGAGGACTAGCGGAGGCCAGGAATACGCAGTATTTT. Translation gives CASSPRGLAEARNTQYF.

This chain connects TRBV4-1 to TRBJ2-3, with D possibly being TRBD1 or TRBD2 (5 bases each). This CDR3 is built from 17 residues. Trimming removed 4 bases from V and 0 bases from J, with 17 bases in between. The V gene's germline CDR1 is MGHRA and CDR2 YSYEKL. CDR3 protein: CASSLRVGATSTDTQYF. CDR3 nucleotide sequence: TGCGCCAGCAGCCTTCGCGTCGGGGCGACTAGCACAGATACGCAGTATTTT.

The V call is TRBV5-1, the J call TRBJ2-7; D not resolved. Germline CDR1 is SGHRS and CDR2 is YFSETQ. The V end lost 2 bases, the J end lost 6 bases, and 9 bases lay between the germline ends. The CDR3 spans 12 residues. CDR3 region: CASSLPTGEQYF. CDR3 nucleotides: TGCGCCAGCAGCTTACCTACGGGCGAGCAGTACTTC.

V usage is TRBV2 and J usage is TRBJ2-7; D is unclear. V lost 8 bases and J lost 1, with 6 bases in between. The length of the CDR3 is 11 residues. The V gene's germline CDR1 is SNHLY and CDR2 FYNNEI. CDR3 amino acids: CASGSSYEQYF. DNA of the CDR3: TGTGCCAGCGGGTCTTCCTACGAGCAGTACTTC.

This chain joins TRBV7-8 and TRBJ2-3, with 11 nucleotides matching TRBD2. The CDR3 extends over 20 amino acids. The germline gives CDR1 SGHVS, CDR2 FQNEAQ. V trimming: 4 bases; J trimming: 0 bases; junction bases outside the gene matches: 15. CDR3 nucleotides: TGTGCCAGCAGCTCGAACGTGCTAGCGGGAGGACCCGCTAGCACAGATACGCAGTATTTT. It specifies CASSSNVLAGGPASTDTQYF.

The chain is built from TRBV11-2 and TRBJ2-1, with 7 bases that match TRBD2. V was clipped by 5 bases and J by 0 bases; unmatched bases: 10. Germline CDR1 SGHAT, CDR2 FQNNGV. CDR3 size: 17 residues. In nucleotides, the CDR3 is TGTGCCAGCAGCCATGTACTAGCGTTAAGCTCCTACAATGAGCAGTTCTTC. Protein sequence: CASSHVLALSSYNEQFF. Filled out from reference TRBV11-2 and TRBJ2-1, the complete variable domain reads EAGVAQSPRYKIIEKRQSVAFWCNPISGHATLYWYQQILGQGPKLLIQFQNNGVVDDSQLPKDRFSAERLKGVDSTLKIQPAKLEDSAVYLCASSHVLALSSYNEQFFGPGTRLTVL.

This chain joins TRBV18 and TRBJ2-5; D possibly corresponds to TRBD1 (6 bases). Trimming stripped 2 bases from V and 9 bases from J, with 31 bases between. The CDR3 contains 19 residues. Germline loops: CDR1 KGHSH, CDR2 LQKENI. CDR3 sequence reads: CASSPSFPDRDTLIEAQYF. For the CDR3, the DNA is TGTGCCAGCTCACCATCTTTCCCAGACCGGGACACCCTAATTGAGGCCCAGTACTTC.

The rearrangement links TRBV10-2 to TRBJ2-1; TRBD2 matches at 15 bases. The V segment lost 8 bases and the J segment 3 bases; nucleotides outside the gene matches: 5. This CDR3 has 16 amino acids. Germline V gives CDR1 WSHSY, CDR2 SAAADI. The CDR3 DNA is TGCGCCAGCGGGGGACTAGCGGGAGGTCTCTACAATGAGCAGTTCTTC. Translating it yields CASGGLAGGLYNEQFF.

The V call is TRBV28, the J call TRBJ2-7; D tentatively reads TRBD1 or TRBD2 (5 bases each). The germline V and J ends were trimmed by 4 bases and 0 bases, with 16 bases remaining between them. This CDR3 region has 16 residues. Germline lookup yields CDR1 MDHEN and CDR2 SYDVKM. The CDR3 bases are TGTGCCAGCAGTTCTCCGGGGACCGCGAGCTCCTACGAGCAGTACTTC. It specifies CASSSPGTASSYEQYF.

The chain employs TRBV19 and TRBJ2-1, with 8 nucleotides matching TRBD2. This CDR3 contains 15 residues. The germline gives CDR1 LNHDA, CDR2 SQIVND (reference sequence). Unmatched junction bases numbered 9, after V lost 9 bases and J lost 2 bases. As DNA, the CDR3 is TGTGCCAGCGGGATTCGTAGCGGGACCTACAATGAGCAGTTCTTC. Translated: CASGIRSGTYNEQFF.

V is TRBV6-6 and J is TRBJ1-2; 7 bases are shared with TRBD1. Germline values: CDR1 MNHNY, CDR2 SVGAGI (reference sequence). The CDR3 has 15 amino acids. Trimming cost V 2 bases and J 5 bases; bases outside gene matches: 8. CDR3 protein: CASSYARQGEYGYTF. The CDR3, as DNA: TGTGCCAGCAGTTACGCTCGCCAGGGGGAGTATGGCTACACCTTC.

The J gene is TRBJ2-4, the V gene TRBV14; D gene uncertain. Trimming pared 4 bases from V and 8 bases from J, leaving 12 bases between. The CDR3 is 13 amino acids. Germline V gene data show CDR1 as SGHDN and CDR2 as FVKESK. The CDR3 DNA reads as TGTGCCAGCAGCCGCGGCCGAACTTACATTCAGTACTTC. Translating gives CASSRGRTYIQYF.

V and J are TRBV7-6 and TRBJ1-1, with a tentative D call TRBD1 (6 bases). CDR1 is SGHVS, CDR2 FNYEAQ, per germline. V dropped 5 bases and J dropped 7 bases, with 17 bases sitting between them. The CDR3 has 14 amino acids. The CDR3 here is CASSLGGTNGEAFF. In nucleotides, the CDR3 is TGTGCCAGCAGCCTGGGGGGCACGAACGGTGAAGCTTTCTTT.

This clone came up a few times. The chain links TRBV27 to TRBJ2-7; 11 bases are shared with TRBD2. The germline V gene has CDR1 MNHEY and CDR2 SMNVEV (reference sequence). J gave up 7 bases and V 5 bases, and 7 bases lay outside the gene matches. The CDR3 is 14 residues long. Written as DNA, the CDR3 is TGTGCCAGCAGTCTCGGACTAGCGGGTGGAGAGCAGTACTTC. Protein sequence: CASSLGLAGGEQYF.